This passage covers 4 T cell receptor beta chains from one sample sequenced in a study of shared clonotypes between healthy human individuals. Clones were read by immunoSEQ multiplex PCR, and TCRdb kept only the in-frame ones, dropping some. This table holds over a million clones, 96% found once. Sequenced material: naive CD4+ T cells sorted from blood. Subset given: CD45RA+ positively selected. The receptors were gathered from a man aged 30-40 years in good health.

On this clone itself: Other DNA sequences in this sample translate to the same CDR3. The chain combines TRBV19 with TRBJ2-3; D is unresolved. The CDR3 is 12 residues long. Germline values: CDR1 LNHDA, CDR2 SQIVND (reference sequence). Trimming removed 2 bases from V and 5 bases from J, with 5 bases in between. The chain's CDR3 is CASSILGDTQYF. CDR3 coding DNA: TGTGCCAGTAGTATATTGGGAGATACGCAGTATTTT. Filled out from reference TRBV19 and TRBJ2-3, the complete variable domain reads DGGITQSPKYLFRKEGQNVTLSCEQNLNHDAMYWYRQDPGQGLRLIYYSQIVNDFQKGDIAEGYSVSREKKESFPLTVTSAQKNPTAFYLCASSILGDTQYFGPGTRLTVL.

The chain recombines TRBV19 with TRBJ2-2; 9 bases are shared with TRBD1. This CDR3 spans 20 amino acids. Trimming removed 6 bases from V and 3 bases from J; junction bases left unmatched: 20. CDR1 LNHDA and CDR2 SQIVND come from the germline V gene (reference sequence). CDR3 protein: CASRTSRIPGTGRYTGELFF. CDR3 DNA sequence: TGTGCCAGTAGGACATCGAGGATACCCGGGACAGGGCGTTACACCGGGGAGCTGTTTTTT.

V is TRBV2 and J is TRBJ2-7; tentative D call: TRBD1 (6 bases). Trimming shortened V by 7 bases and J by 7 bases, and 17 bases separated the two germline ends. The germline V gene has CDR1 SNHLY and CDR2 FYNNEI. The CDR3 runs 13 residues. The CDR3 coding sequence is TGTGCCAGCAACAGGGAAGGTACGCGGGAGCAGTACTTC. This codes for CASNREGTREQYF.

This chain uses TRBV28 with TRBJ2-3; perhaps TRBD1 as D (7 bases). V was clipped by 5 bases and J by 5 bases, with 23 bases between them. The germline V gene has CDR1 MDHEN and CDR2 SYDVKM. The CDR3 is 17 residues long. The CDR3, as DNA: TGTGCCAGCAGTCCCACGGGACAGCCGTTCGGGAGAGATACGCAGTATTTT. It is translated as CASSPTGQPFGRDTQYF. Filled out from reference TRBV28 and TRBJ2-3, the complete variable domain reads DVKVTQSSRYLVKRTGEKVFLECVQDMDHENMFWYRQDPGLGLRLIYFSYDVKMKEKGDIPEGYSVSREKKERFSLILESASTNQTSMYLCASSPTGQPFGRDTQYFGPGTRLTVL.